This is a list of T cell receptor beta chains from one sample in a study of cytomegalovirus exposure and HLA in healthy donors. The protocol was immunoSEQ multiplex PCR, while the TCRdb copy is restricted to in-frame clones and leaves out a portion. The sample records over 200,000 clones, over 65% being singletons. The sequenced sample consisted of PBMCs. These receptors were obtained from a woman aged 60 to 75 in good health and CMV-seropositive. Each CDR3 is given with its conserved first and last residue. Fields, in order: CDR3 protein, CDR3 DNA, V gene, clone size, J gene, D gene. The D gene is left open where the match is weak. A row's size may be missing; if present it is once, few, many or a size class.

CASSLRLAGDDEQFF,TGTGCCAGCAGCTTAAGGTTAGCGGGAGACGATGAGCAGTTCTTC,TRBV7-9,few,TRBJ2-1,TRBD2
CASSRTGDYGYTF,TGTGCCAGCAGTCGGACAGGGGACTATGGCTACACCTTC,TRBV2,.,TRBJ1-2,TRBD1
CASSLGQNYGYTF,TGTGCCAGCAGCCTAGGACAGAACTATGGCTACACCTTC,TRBV28,few,TRBJ1-2,.
CASSLANIPAFF,TGTGCCAGCAGCTTGGCCAATATCCCAGCTTTCTTT,TRBV7-9,once,TRBJ1-1,.
CASSPLERRVEMHTQYF,TGTGCCAGCAGCCCCCTCGAGAGGCGGGTTGAAATGCATACGCAGTATTTT,TRBV7-9,.,TRBJ2-3,.
CASSQVDRENGYTF,TGCGCCAGCAGCCAAGTGGACAGGGAGAATGGCTACACCTTC,TRBV4-3,few,TRBJ1-2,TRBD1
CASATLVDNKSPGANVLTF,TGTGCCAGCGCTACCCTTGTGGACAACAAGTCCCCTGGGGCCAACGTCCTGACTTTC,TRBV7-9,.,TRBJ2-6,.
CASSWGWRAPSPLHF,TGTGCCAGCAGTTGGGGGTGGAGGGCGCCTTCACCCCTCCACTTT,TRBV27,once,TRBJ1-6,.
CASSVGQGEGTGELFF,TGTGCCAGCAGCGTTGGACAGGGGGAGGGCACCGGGGAGCTGTTTTTT,TRBV9,.,TRBJ2-2,TRBD1
CASSLGIKRNTEAFF,TGCGCCAGCAGCTTGGGCATAAAGAGGAACACTGAAGCTTTCTTT,TRBV5-1,.,TRBJ1-1,.
CAWSKRTRFDEQYF,TGTGCCTGGAGTAAGCGGACTAGATTTGACGAGCAGTACTTC,TRBV30,.,TRBJ2-7,TRBD2
CASSVGGATSTDTQYF,TGCGCCAGCAGCGTCGGGGGGGCCACTAGCACAGATACGCAGTATTTT,TRBV4-1,.,TRBJ2-3,TRBD2
CASSLGTSGYNEQFF,TGTGCCAGCAGCTTAGGGACTAGCGGATACAATGAGCAGTTCTTC,TRBV7-8,.,TRBJ2-1,TRBD2
CASSWTSGGAEQYF,TGTGCCAGCAGTTGGACTAGCGGGGGGGCGGAGCAGTACTTC,TRBV28,.,TRBJ2-7,TRBD2
CATFDLAGDNEQFF,TGTGCCACCTTCGACTTAGCGGGGGACAATGAGCAGTTCTTC,TRBV6-1,.,TRBJ2-1,TRBD2
CASSRARQHYTF,TGTGCCAGCAGCAGAGCTCGACAGCACTACACCTTC,TRBV5-8,.,TRBJ1-2,.
CASSPGQGQWETQYF,TGCGCCAGCAGCCCCGGACAGGGGCAGTGGGAGACCCAGTACTTC,TRBV5-1,.,TRBJ2-5,TRBD1
CASSLDRETQYF,TGTGCCAGCAGCTTAGACAGAGAGACCCAGTACTTC,TRBV7-7,once,TRBJ2-5,.
CASREYRTGVTGELFF,TGTGCCAGCCGGGAGTATAGGACAGGGGTAACCGGGGAGCTGTTTTTT,TRBV11-2,.,TRBJ2-2,TRBD1
CASSLTRQDSTYEQYF,TGTGCCAGCAGCCTAACTCGACAGGACTCTACCTACGAGCAGTACTTC,TRBV5-5,.,TRBJ2-7,.
CASSPAGTSGLEQFF,TGTGCCAGCAGCCCAGCCGGGACTAGCGGGCTCGAGCAGTTCTTC,TRBV5-5,.,TRBJ2-1,TRBD2
CAIRQGLSGSYEQYF,TGTGCCATCAGACAGGGTTTAAGTGGGAGCTACGAGCAGTACTTC,TRBV6-5,few,TRBJ2-7,TRBD1
CASNPQGARSDTQYF,TGCGCCAGCAACCCCCAGGGGGCGCGGTCAGATACGCAGTATTTT,TRBV5-1,.,TRBJ2-3,TRBD1
CASSLTGTSNSPLHF,TGCGCCAGCAGCTTGACAGGGACCTCCAATTCACCCCTCCACTTT,TRBV5-1,.,TRBJ1-6,.
CASRGDRRPFF,TGTGCCAGCAGGGGGGACAGACGACCGTTCTTC,TRBV6-1,.,TRBJ2-1,TRBD1
CASSSSEDSPLHF,TGTGCCAGCAGCTCATCAGAGGATTCACCCCTCCACTTT,TRBV11-2,few,TRBJ1-6,.
CASSLAQGVSGNTIYF,TGTGCCAGCAGTTTAGCCCAAGGGGTGAGTGGAAACACCATATATTTT,TRBV28,.,TRBJ1-3,.
CSVYWGLDGYTF,TGCAGCGTCTATTGGGGCCTCGATGGCTACACCTTC,TRBV29-1,.,TRBJ1-2,.
CASRGYRGPDTQYF,TGCGCCAGCAGGGGATACAGGGGTCCAGATACGCAGTATTTT,TRBV5-1,.,TRBJ2-3,TRBD1
CASSSGPNTGELFF,TGTGCCAGCAGTTCGGGTCCGAACACCGGGGAGCTGTTTTTT,TRBV6-1,.,TRBJ2-2,.
CASSSRTGEGQETQYF,TGTGCCAGCAGCTCCCGGACAGGGGAGGGCCAAGAGACCCAGTACTTC,TRBV9,.,TRBJ2-5,TRBD1
CASSQDPGSEKTQYF,TGTGCCAGCAGCCAAGACCCCGGGAGTGAGAAGACCCAGTACTTC,TRBV4-2,.,TRBJ2-5,.
CASSFMTGGWEGYTF,TGTGCCAGCAGCTTTATGACAGGGGGCTGGGAAGGCTACACCTTC,TRBV7-9,.,TRBJ1-2,TRBD1
CASSVGQGATNEKLFF,TGTGCCAGCAGCGTCGGACAGGGGGCGACTAATGAAAAACTGTTTTTT,TRBV5-6,.,TRBJ1-4,TRBD1
CASSPSGSGELFF,TGTGCCAGCAGTCCCAGCGGGTCCGGGGAGCTGTTTTTT,TRBV25-1,.,TRBJ2-2,.
CSARDSLEAFF,TGCAGTGCAAGGGACAGCCTTGAAGCTTTCTTT,TRBV20-1,.,TRBJ1-1,TRBD1
CASRPTSGSSYEQYF,TGTGCCAGCAGGCCGACTAGCGGGAGCTCCTACGAGCAGTACTTC,TRBV25-1,.,TRBJ2-7,TRBD2
CARGTKAGWTDTQYF,TGTGCCAGGGGGACAAAAGCGGGATGGACAGATACGCAGTATTTT,TRBV7-2,.,TRBJ2-3,.
CASSYLGLAGAYEQYF,TGTGCCAGCAGTTACTTGGGACTAGCGGGAGCCTACGAGCAGTACTTC,TRBV6-6,.,TRBJ2-7,TRBD2
CASSYSRAGGLYEQYF,TGTGCCAGCAGTTACTCACGAGCGGGGGGGCTCTACGAGCAGTACTTC,TRBV6-5,.,TRBJ2-7,TRBD2
CASSLRTGAETQYF,TGTGCCAGCAGCTTGAGGACAGGGGCAGAGACCCAGTACTTC,TRBV7-9,.,TRBJ2-5,TRBD1
CASSEQGRNNQPQHF,TGTGCCAGCAGTGAACAGGGAAGGAACAATCAGCCCCAGCATTTT,TRBV2,.,TRBJ1-5,.
CASSLKTGVGGETQYF,TGTGCCAGCAGTTTAAAAACGGGGGTGGGTGGCGAGACCCAGTACTTC,TRBV6-4,few,TRBJ2-5,.
CASSPDRGRLPRQYF,TGTGCCAGCAGTCCGGACAGGGGCCGACTCCCTCGGCAGTACTTC,TRBV5-6,.,TRBJ2-7,TRBD1
CASTRTGGDYEQYF,TGTGCCAGCACCCGGACAGGGGGGGACTACGAGCAGTACTTC,TRBV27,.,TRBJ2-7,TRBD1
CASSMSTNTGELFF,TGTGCCAGTAGTATGTCTACGAACACCGGGGAGCTGTTTTTT,TRBV19,few,TRBJ2-2,.